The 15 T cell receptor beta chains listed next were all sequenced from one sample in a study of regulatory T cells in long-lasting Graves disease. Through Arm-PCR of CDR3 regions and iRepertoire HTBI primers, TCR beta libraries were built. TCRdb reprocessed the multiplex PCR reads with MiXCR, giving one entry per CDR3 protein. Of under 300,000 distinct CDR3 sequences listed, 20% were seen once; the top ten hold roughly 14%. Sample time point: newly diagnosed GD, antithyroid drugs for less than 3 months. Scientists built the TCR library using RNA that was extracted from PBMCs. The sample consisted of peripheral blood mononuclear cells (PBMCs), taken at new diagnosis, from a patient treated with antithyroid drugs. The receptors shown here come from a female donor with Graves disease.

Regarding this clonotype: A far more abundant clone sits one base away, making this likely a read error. CDR3 coding DNA: TGTGCCAGCAGTGAAGCAGGGACACAGGGAGGAAATGAGCAGTTCTTC. It translates to CASSEAGTQGGNEQFF. The chain combines TRBV2 with TRBJ2-7; D could derive from TRBD1 or TRBD2 (6 bases each). The J call is in doubt because the DNA end fits TRBJ2-1 better. This CDR3 contains 16 residues. CDR1 is SNHLY, CDR2 FYNNEI, per germline.

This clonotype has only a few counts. The DNA for the CDR3 is TGTGCCAGTAGTGCCGGGACAGCTGGCGGGGAGCTGTTTTTT. Translated: CASSAGTAGGELFF. V and J are TRBV19 and TRBJ2-2; 7 positions agree with TRBD1. Germline V gene lookup returns CDR1 LNHDA and CDR2 SQIVND (reference sequence). This CDR3 contains 14 residues. The ends lost 5 bases at V and 7 bases at J; junction bases unmatched: 7. The full variable domain, rest sourced from reference TRBV19 and TRBJ2-2, is DGGITQSPKYLFRKEGQNVTLSCEQNLNHDAMYWYRQDPGQGLRLIYYSQIVNDFQKGDIAEGYSVSREKKESFPLTVTSAQKNPTAFYLCASSAGTAGGELFFGEGSRLTVL.

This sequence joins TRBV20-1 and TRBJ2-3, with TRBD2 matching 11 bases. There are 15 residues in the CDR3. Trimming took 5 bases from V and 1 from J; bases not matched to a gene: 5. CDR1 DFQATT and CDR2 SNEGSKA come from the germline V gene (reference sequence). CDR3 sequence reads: CSAEPTSGGTDTQYF. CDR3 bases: TGCAGTGCTGAGCCGACTAGCGGGGGCACAGATACGCAGTATTTT.

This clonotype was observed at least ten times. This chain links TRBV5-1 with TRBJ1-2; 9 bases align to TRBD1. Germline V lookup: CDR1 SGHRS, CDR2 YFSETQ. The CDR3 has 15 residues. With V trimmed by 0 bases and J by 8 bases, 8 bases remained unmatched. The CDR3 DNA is TGCGCCAGCAGCTTGGCCTCCGACGGACAGGGGGGCTACACCTTC. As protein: CASSLASDGQGGYTF.

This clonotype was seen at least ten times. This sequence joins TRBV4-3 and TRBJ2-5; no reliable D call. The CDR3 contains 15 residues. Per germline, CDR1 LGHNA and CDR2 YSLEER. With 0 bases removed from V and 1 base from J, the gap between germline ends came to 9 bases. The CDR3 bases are TGCGCCAGCAGCCAAGATTTTACTATCCAAGAGACCCAGTACTTC. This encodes CASSQDFTIQETQYF.

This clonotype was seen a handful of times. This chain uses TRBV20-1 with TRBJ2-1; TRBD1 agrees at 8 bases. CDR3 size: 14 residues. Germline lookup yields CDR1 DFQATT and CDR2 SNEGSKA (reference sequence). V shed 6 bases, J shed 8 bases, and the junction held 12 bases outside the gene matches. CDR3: CSANKGQGSDEQFF. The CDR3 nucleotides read TGCAGTGCAAACAAAGGACAGGGTAGCGATGAGCAGTTCTTC.

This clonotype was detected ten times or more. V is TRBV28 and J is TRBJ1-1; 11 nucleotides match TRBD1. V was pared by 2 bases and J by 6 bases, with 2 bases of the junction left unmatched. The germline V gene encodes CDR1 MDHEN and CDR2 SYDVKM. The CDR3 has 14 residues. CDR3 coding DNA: TGTGCCAGCAGTTTAGGGGGACAGGGGGCTGAAGCTTTCTTT. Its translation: CASSLGGQGAEAFF.

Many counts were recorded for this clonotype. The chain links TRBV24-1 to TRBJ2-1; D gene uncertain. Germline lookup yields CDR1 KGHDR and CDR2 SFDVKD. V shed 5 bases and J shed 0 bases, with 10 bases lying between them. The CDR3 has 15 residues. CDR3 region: CATSAPGPSYNEQFF. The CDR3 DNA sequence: TGTGCCACCAGTGCCCCCGGTCCCTCCTACAATGAGCAGTTCTTC.

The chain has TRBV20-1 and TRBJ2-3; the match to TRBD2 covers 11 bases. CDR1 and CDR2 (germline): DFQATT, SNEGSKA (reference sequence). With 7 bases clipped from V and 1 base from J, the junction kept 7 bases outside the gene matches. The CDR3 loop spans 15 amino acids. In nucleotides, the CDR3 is TGCAGTGTTAATAGCGGGAGGGAGGGCACAGATACGCAGTATTTT. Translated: CSVNSGREGTDTQYF.

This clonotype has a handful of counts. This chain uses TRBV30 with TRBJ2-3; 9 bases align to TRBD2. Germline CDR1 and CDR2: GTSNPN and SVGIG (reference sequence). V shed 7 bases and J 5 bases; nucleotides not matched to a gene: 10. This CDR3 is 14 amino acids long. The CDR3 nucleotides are TGTGCCTTATCCATAGCGGGAGTGGGAGATACGCAGTATTTT. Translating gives CALSIAGVGDTQYF.

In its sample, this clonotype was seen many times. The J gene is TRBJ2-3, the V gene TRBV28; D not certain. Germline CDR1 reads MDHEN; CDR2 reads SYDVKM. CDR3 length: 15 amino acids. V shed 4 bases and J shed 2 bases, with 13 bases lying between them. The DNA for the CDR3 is TGTGCCAGCAGTTCCCCCCCAGCGATCACAGATACGCAGTATTTT. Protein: CASSSPPAITDTQYF.

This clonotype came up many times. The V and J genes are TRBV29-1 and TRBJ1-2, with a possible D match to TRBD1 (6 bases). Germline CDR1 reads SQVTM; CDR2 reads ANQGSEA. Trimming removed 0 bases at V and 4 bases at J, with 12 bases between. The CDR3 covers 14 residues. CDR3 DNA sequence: TGCAGCGTTGAAGATGGGGGGGGGGCCTATGGCTACACCTTC. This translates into CSVEDGGGAYGYTF.

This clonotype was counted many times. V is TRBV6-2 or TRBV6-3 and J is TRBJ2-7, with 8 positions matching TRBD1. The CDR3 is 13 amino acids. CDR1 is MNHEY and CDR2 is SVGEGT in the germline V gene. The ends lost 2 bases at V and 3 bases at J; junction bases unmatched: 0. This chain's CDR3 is CASSYDRGYEQYF. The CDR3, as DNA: TGTGCCAGCAGTTACGACAGGGGCTACGAGCAGTACTTC.

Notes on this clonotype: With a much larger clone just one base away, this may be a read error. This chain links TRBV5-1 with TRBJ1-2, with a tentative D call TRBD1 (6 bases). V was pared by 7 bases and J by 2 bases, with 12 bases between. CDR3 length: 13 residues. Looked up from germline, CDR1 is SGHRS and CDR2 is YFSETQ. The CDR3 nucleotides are TGCGCCAGCGGCACAGGACAGAACTATGGCTACACCTTC. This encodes CASGTGQNYGYTF.

The CDR3 nucleotides are TGTGCCAGCAGAGGGAGCGGGAGCACTAACTATGACGAGCAGTACTTC. Its protein is CASRGSGSTNYDEQYF. The chain couples TRBV7-8 to TRBJ2-7, with 8 bases fitting TRBD2. The germline gives CDR1 SGHVS, CDR2 FQNEAQ. The CDR3 consists of 16 residues. The junction had 15 bases not matched to a gene; V was cut back by 6 bases and J by 5 bases.